Each of the 5 T cell receptor beta chains below was sequenced from the same sample in a study of Tregs in tolerant kidney transplant recipients. TCRdb's table, derived via immunoSEQ multiplex PCR, lists solely in-frame clones and lacks some. The table records roughly 250,000 clones, 80% to 85% of them present only once. The sequenced sample consisted of CD4+ T cells from blood. The receptors derive from a human donor in good health.

The rearrangement joins TRBV7-2 to TRBJ1-2, with TRBD1 matching 9 bases. CDR1 and CDR2 from the germline V gene are SGHTA and FQGNSA. The V and J ends lost 6 bases and 5 bases, in that order; junction bases with no gene match: 19. The CDR3 runs to 18 residues. CDR3 residues: CASRRGRLTGGAGYGYTF. The CDR3 nucleotides are TGTGCCAGCAGACGAGGACGTTTAACAGGGGGCGCTGGGTATGGCTACACCTTC.

V and J are TRBV9 and TRBJ1-1; D unresolved. Trimming cost V 0 bases and J 6 bases, with 9 bases left between them. The CDR3 loop spans 13 amino acids. Per germline, CDR1 SGDLS and CDR2 YYNGEE. CDR3 region: CASSVDVRSEAFF. CDR3 nucleotides: TGTGCCAGCAGCGTAGATGTGAGATCTGAAGCTTTCTTT.

A remark on this clone: The CDR3 does not close with the conserved phenylalanine or tryptophan, likely indicating a read error. This chain uses TRBV29-1 with TRBJ2-7; D gene ambiguous. V was shortened by 3 bases and J by 1 base, with 10 bases between the two germline ends. Per germline, CDR1 SQVTM and CDR2 ANQGSEA. CDR3 size: 13 residues. The CDR3 region has the DNA TGCAGCGTTGAGGAGCCCTTTTCCTACGAGCAGTACCTC. Translation: CSVEEPFSYEQYL.

This clone has just a few counts. The genes are TRBV7-9 and TRBJ2-1; 7 nucleotides align to TRBD1. The CDR3 covers 17 residues. The germline gives CDR1 SEHNR, CDR2 FQNEAQ (reference sequence). V gave up 5 bases and J gave up 7 bases; unmatched junction bases: 17. CDR3: CASSHLLGQVEKNEQFF. CDR3 nucleotides: TGTGCCAGCAGCCACCTCCTCGGACAGGTAGAGAAGAATGAGCAGTTCTTC.

The rearrangement links TRBV12-2 to TRBJ1-5. TRBV12-2 is tagged as a pseudogene. The CDR3 totals 22 residues. The CDR3 nucleotides read TGTGCAAGTCGCTTGCGGTTTAAATGTGACAATAATGCTGATGGATGGCCTCAGCCCCAGCATTTT. As protein: CASRLRFKCDNNADGWPQPQHF.